This T cell receptor (beta chain) appears in the sequencing data of a study of blood T cell repertoires in COVID-19 (TCRdb year 2020). The study in broad terms: Samples from collaborators originated in the United States, Italy and Spain and spanned both the acute and convalescent phases of COVID-19. Where available, HLA class I and class II types were obtained from metadata supplied by the sample provider rather than from assay-based typing. The dataset comprised deeply sampled blood TCRbeta repertoires from subjects exposed to, actively infected with, or recovered from COVID-19. The samples were drawn from the first 160 participants of the ongoing ImmuneRACE study and from 1,254 subjects provided by 6 global collaborators. The material from the prospective study consisted of cDNA or gDNA derived from T cells, B-cell-depleted T cells, or PBMCs. The repertoires were released in a freely available public database meant as a resource for research on the immune response to SARS-CoV-2. Nearly every sample came with metadata listing a de-identified subject ID, COVID-19 status, age in years and sex.

Results and caveats for the whole study, not just this receptor: Clinical and demographic metadata were provided uncurated, with the amount varying by source and participant.

Of note for this clone: Its antigen is still unknown. One base away there is no much larger clone; base qualities are not given.

The immunoSEQ Assay, a bias-controlled multiplex PCR, was used to amplify TCRbeta CDR3 regions from genomic DNA. As for the original processing: Nucleated cell counts per sample were estimated from amplification of reference gene primers within the assay. To quantify the absolute abundance of each unique TCRbeta CDR3 rearrangement, sequence reads were collapsed and filtered. For each sample, productive Simpson clonality was calculated as the square root of Simpson's diversity index over productive rearrangements. Entries here come from immuneACCESS through TCRdb and include only in-frame sequences with V and J called. Some clones fail to appear in such tables; in the studies checked, an unresolved V gene covers under half of the shortfall, and the cause of the remainder is unknown. V, J and clone size derive from that table, while D and trimming were established from the DNA sequence. The sample table records under 150,000 clones; 80% to 90% of these occur just once. 8% of the sample is taken by the ten largest.

One collaborating source in Seattle enrolled patients during active infection and followed them longitudinally through the course of disease. The collaborating institutions used their own protocols to collect whole blood in K2EDTA tubes. For TCRbeta analysis, collaborator samples were shipped as frozen whole blood, as isolated PBMCs, or as DNA extracted from either sample type. The sequence derives from a woman in her sixties with COVID-19, enrolled during active disease. The sequencing input was peripheral blood.

The CDR3 region reads CASSFEGGFGEKLFF. Here is the DNA: TGTGCCAGCAGCTTCGAGGGGGGGTTTGGTGAAAAACTGTTTTTT. The rearranged chain carries TRBV7-9 and TRBJ1-4, and perhaps TRBD1 as D gene, on 6 matching bases. Including cysteine and phenylalanine, the CDR3 has 15 amino acids. Just the 45-base CDR3 DNA is kept, in frame starting at base 1. The trim is 3 bases for V and 7 bases for J, with a gap of 15 bases between the germline ends. CDR1 and CDR2 are read off the germline V gene (reference sequence) as SEHNR and FQNEAQ.